The 21 T cell receptor beta chains in this list originate from one sample, sequenced in a study of T cell repertoires in cytomegalovirus infection. TCRdb passed the reads through MiXCR, listing each CDR3 protein once. Seen here are hundreds of thousands of distinct CDR3 sequences, around a sixth observed once, and the top ten hold 12%. Material: PBMCs. All receptors come from a human donor in good health (CMV status not recorded). Some clones in this sample may be carry-over from other donors' samples.

This clonotype was seen a handful of times. The rearrangement links TRBV7-9 to TRBJ2-7; perhaps TRBD2 as D (5 bases). The CDR3 runs 13 residues. Germline CDR1 reads SEHNR; CDR2 reads FQNEAQ (reference sequence). The V and J ends lost 3 bases and 1 base respectively, with 7 bases between them. The CDR3 DNA follows: TGTGCCAGCAGCTTCGAGGGATCCTACGAGCAGTACTTC. It codes for CASSFEGSYEQYF.

This clonotype has ten or more counts. DNA of the CDR3: TGTGCCAGCAGCTCTTGGACAGGGGACAACAATGAGCAGTTCTTC. Translating it yields CASSSWTGDNNEQFF. V gene TRBV7-2 combines with J gene TRBJ2-1, with 9 bases fitting TRBD1. The CDR3 runs 15 residues. Trimming cost V 4 bases and J 5 bases; bases outside gene matches: 6. CDR1 is SGHTA, CDR2 FQGNSA, per germline.

The chain carries TRBV6-2 or TRBV6-3 and TRBJ2-3; D is unresolved. V lost 2 bases and J 5 bases, leaving 11 bases between the germline ends. Germline CDR1 and CDR2: MNHEY and SVGEGT. The CDR3 contains 14 residues. The CDR3 reads CASSYAGRGDTQYF. The DNA for the CDR3 is TGTGCCAGCAGTTACGCTGGGCGAGGAGATACGCAGTATTTT.

The chain employs TRBV20-1 and TRBJ1-2; D remains unclear. Trimming took 2 bases from V and 4 from J, leaving 17 bases between them. Germline V CDR1 and CDR2: DFQATT, SNEGSKA (reference sequence). The CDR3 runs to 15 residues. CDR3 protein: CSARRGYTQLYGYTF. The CDR3 DNA sequence: TGCAGTGCTAGAAGAGGGTATACCCAGCTCTATGGCTACACCTTC.

This chain connects TRBV20-1 to TRBJ2-3; 9 bases agree with TRBD2. Trimming removed 0 bases from V and 3 bases from J; junction bases left unmatched: 13. This CDR3 region has 18 residues. Germline CDR1 is DFQATT and CDR2 is SNEGSKA (reference sequence). CDR3: CSARDAAGGQGYTDTQYF. CDR3 sequence (DNA): TGCAGTGCTAGAGATGCCGCGGGGGGGCAAGGTTATACAGATACGCAGTATTTT.

This clonotype was counted at least ten times. The chain employs TRBV10-3 and TRBJ1-1; TRBD1 matches at 8 bases. V trimming: 4 bases; J trimming: 1 base; junction bases outside the gene matches: 8. There are 16 residues in the CDR3. CDR1 is ENHRY and CDR2 is SYGVKD in the germline V gene. The CDR3 DNA sequence: TGTGCCATCAGTGCATCGGACAGGGTTACGAACACTGAAGCTTTCTTT. It specifies CAISASDRVTNTEAFF.

The table lists this clonotype with many counts. This chain joins TRBV6-2 or TRBV6-3 and TRBJ2-5; possibly TRBD1 for D (6 bases). The CDR3 has 16 residues. The V and J ends lost 2 bases and 2 bases respectively, with 15 bases between them. Per the germline V gene, CDR1 is MNHEY and CDR2 is SVGEGT. The CDR3 loop reads CASSYRGTSIQETQYF. DNA for the CDR3: TGTGCCAGCAGTTACAGAGGGACAAGTATTCAAGAGACCCAGTACTTC.

This clonotype has more than one count but fewer than ten. The chain has TRBV27 and TRBJ1-2; tentative D call: TRBD1 (6 bases). CDR1 is MNHEY and CDR2 is SMNVEV in the germline V gene (reference sequence). V was shortened by 3 bases and J by 7 bases, with 21 bases between the two germline ends. The CDR3 covers 16 residues. As DNA, the CDR3 is TGTGCCAGCAGTTTGGGGTATAACGCAGGGGCCACTGGCTACACCTTC. Residues: CASSLGYNAGATGYTF.

The rearrangement joins TRBV7-6 to TRBJ2-5; possible D gene TRBD2, 7 bases. Trimming took 6 bases from V and 2 from J, leaving 16 bases between them. The V gene's germline CDR1 is SGHVS and CDR2 FNYEAQ. There are 15 residues in the CDR3. The CDR3 is CASSKQRGGQETQYF. The CDR3 nucleotides read TGTGCCAGCAGTAAACAGAGGGGGGGACAAGAGACCCAGTACTTC.

This clonotype was counted a few times. The chain joins TRBV6-2 or TRBV6-3 to TRBJ1-1, with 8 bases matching TRBD1. J gave up 3 bases and V 8 bases, and 5 bases lay outside the gene matches. This CDR3 is 13 amino acids long. Germline-derived CDR1 and CDR2 are MNHEY and SVGEGT. This CDR3 is CASALQGDTEAFF. The CDR3 DNA sequence: TGTGCCAGCGCCTTACAGGGGGACACTGAAGCTTTCTTT.

This clonotype appeared a few times. The V gene is TRBV7-3, the J gene TRBJ2-7; 8 nucleotides match TRBD1. Trimming took 4 bases from V and 5 from J; bases not matched to a gene: 7. This CDR3 spans 14 amino acids. CDR1 and CDR2 (germline): SGHTA, FQGTGA. In nucleotides, the CDR3 is TGTGCCAGCAGCTCGAGGCAGGGGGCCGACGAGCAGTACTTC. Protein product: CASSSRQGADEQYF.

This chain connects TRBV4-3 to TRBJ1-2; D unresolved. This CDR3 region has 15 residues. Germline CDR1 and CDR2: LGHNA and YSLEER. V was shortened by 1 base and J by 6 bases, with 15 bases between the two germline ends. The CDR3 DNA is TGCGCCAGCAGCCAAGGCTACGGTCTTCACAATGGCTACACCTTC. It specifies CASSQGYGLHNGYTF.

Only a few counts were recorded for this clonotype. The rearrangement uses TRBV28 and TRBJ2-3; 8 nucleotides agree with TRBD2. The ends lost 6 bases at V and 0 bases at J; junction bases unmatched: 2. Germline V gene lookup returns CDR1 MDHEN and CDR2 SYDVKM. The CDR3 has 14 amino acids. CDR3 loop: CASRPGGSTDTQYF. The CDR3 nucleotides read TGTGCCAGCAGGCCGGGGGGGAGCACAGATACGCAGTATTTT. The full variable domain, in which reference TRBV28 and TRBJ2-3 provide the parts outside the CDR3, is DVKVTQSSRYLVKRTGEKVFLECVQDMDHENMFWYRQDPGLGLRLIYFSYDVKMKEKGDIPEGYSVSREKKERFSLILESASTNQTSMYLCASRPGGSTDTQYFGPGTRLTVL.

V and J are TRBV7-8 and TRBJ1-5; a weak D match, TRBD1 (6 bases). This CDR3 is 16 amino acids long. The germline gives CDR1 SGHVS, CDR2 FQNEAQ. V dropped 2 bases and J dropped 1 base, with 12 bases sitting between them. CDR3 bases: TGTGCCAGCAGCTTAATGAACAGGGACAGCAATCAGCCCCAGCATTTT. Translating gives CASSLMNRDSNQPQHF.

This sequence joins TRBV2 and TRBJ1-4; D gene ambiguous. CDR3 length: 15 residues. The V gene lost 7 bases and the J gene lost 0 bases, with 12 bases spanning the gap. Germline V gene data show CDR1 as SNHLY and CDR2 as FYNNEI. CDR3 sequence: CASNKVAATNEKLFF. DNA for the CDR3: TGTGCCAGCAACAAAGTGGCCGCAACTAATGAAAAACTGTTTTTT. The full variable domain, its missing parts supplied by reference TRBV2 and TRBJ1-4, is EPEVTQTPSHQVTQMGQEVILRCVPISNHLYFYWYRQILGQKVEFLVSFYNNEISEKSEIFDDQFSVERPDGSNFTLKIRSTKLEDSAMYFCASNKVAATNEKLFFGSGTQLSVL.

This clonotype was recorded a few times. The CDR3 DNA reads TGCAGTGCTAGGCAGCGGGACGGTTCTGGCGAGACCCAGTACTTC. Translation: CSARQRDGSGETQYF. The chain has TRBV20-1 and TRBJ2-5; 7 positions agree with TRBD2. The J segment lost 5 bases and the V segment lost 3 bases, leaving 12 bases of the junction unmatched. Germline loops: CDR1 DFQATT, CDR2 SNEGSKA (reference sequence). This CDR3 is built from 15 residues.

This clonotype showed up just once. The chain is built from TRBV4-2 and TRBJ1-1, with D tentatively TRBD1 (5 bases). This CDR3 is 16 amino acids long. V lost 0 bases, J lost 4 bases, and 15 bases lay in between. Per germline, CDR1 LGHNA and CDR2 YNFKEQ. As DNA, the CDR3 is TGTGCCAGCAGCCAAGACTACGGGGGGAGGAGCACTGAAGCTTTCTTT. It is translated as CASSQDYGGRSTEAFF.

The chain combines TRBV10-3 with TRBJ2-3; TRBD1 agrees at 9 bases. V gave up 6 bases and J gave up 8 bases; unmatched junction bases: 9. The germline V gene has CDR1 ENHRY and CDR2 SYGVKD. The CDR3 has 14 amino acids. CDR3 bases: TGTGCCATCAGCGGGACAGGGCATCCACGTACGCAGTATTTT. Translating gives CAISGTGHPRTQYF.

This clonotype was recorded at least ten times. This sequence joins TRBV7-8 and TRBJ2-7; D not certain. The CDR3 runs to 14 residues. Per germline, CDR1 SGHVS and CDR2 FQNEAQ. Trimming pared 1 base from V and 2 bases from J, leaving 9 bases between. CDR3 nucleotides: TGTGCCAGCAGCTTAGTCGACCCGACCTACGAGCAGTACTTC. This sequence encodes CASSLVDPTYEQYF.

This clonotype was picked up many times. The V and J genes are TRBV28 and TRBJ2-7, with D hard to call. The CDR3 contains 12 residues. The germline CDR1 and CDR2 sequences are MDHEN and SYDVKM. V lost 2 bases, J lost 3 bases, and 5 bases lay in between. CDR3 sequence (DNA): TGTGCCAGCAGTTTAGGGGACTACGAGCAGTACTTC. Translated, it gives CASSLGDYEQYF.

The CDR3 protein is CASSLDGPNEQFF. The CDR3 DNA reads as TGCGCCAGCAGCTTGGACGGACCCAATGAGCAGTTCTTC. This chain connects TRBV5-1 to TRBJ2-1; D ambiguous. The CDR3 is 13 amino acids. Germline CDR1 SGHRS, CDR2 YFSETQ. Between the trimmed V and J ends, which lost 0 bases and 6 bases, there was a span of 7 bases. Based on the CDR3 plus reference TRBV5-1 and TRBJ2-1, the full variable domain is KAGVTQTPRYLIKTRGQQVTLSCSPISGHRSVSWYQQTPGQGLQFLFEYFSETQRNKGNFPGRFSGRQFSNSRSEMNVSTLELGDSALYLCASSLDGPNEQFFGPGTRLTVL.